Below are 21 T cell receptor beta chains sequenced from a single sample in a study of blood T cell repertoires in COVID-19. Only in-frame clones appear in the TCRdb table, and some are missing; sequencing was by immunoSEQ multiplex PCR. Of 250,000 or so clones in the sample, approximately 84% were seen once. The sequenced sample was PBMCs or T cells enriched from blood (not recorded which). The receptors derive from a woman in her 50s who had been exposed to COVID-19.

The rearrangement links TRBV28 to TRBJ1-1; D may be TRBD1 (6 bases). V was shortened by 4 bases and J by 5 bases, with 20 bases between the two germline ends. The V gene's germline CDR1 is MDHEN and CDR2 SYDVKM. This CDR3 is built from 16 residues. CDR3 loop: CASSSSLRGGRTEAFF. CDR3 coding DNA: TGTGCCAGCAGTTCCTCCCTCAGGGGAGGGAGAACTGAAGCTTTCTTT.

The J gene is TRBJ1-2, the V gene TRBV4-1; TRBD1 is a possible D gene (5 bases). Germline-derived CDR1 and CDR2 are MGHRA and YSYEKL. The CDR3 contains 15 residues. The ends were cut back, 5 bases at V and 7 bases at J, with 20 bases in the middle. The CDR3 coding sequence is TGCGCCAGCAGCGACAGATTGACAGCTGAAGGTGGCTACACCTTC. Translating gives CASSDRLTAEGGYTF.

V gene TRBV5-6 combines with J gene TRBJ1-5; 9 bases agree with TRBD1. The CDR3 is made up of 17 amino acids. With 4 bases clipped from V and 1 base from J, the junction kept 9 bases outside the gene matches. In germline, CDR1 is SGHDT, CDR2 YYEEEE. Here the CDR3 reads CASSVGQGLRSNQPQHF. The CDR3 DNA reads TGTGCCAGCAGCGTAGGACAGGGGCTACGGAGCAATCAGCCCCAGCATTTT.

This clone was seen a handful of times. The genes are TRBV5-1 and TRBJ1-2, with 11 bases fitting TRBD1. Germline V lookup: CDR1 SGHRS, CDR2 YFSETQ. The CDR3 is made up of 15 amino acids. V gave up 3 bases and J gave up 4 bases; unmatched junction bases: 5. The CDR3 here is CASSSGQGGSYGYTF. In DNA form, the CDR3 reads TGCGCCAGCAGCTCGGGACAGGGGGGGTCCTATGGCTACACCTTC.

V and J are TRBV24-1 and TRBJ1-4, with a tentative D call TRBD1 (6 bases). Germline V lookup: CDR1 KGHDR, CDR2 SFDVKD. V was pared by 3 bases and J by 2 bases, with 15 bases between. This CDR3 contains 17 residues. The CDR3 DNA reads TGTGCCACCAGTGATCCCACACAGGGAGCCACTAATGAAAAACTGTTTTTT. Residues: CATSDPTQGATNEKLFF.

V usage is TRBV6-5 and J usage is TRBJ1-6; possibly TRBD1 for D (5 bases). The CDR3 is made up of 15 amino acids. In germline, CDR1 is MNHEY, CDR2 SVGAGI. V was clipped by 7 bases and J by 5 bases, with 15 bases between them. The CDR3 bases are TGTGCCAGCACTATCACGACAGCCAATAATTCACCCCTCCACTTT. This gives the protein CASTITTANNSPLHF.

The V call is TRBV19, the J call TRBJ2-1; D might be TRBD2 (7 bases). There are 17 residues in the CDR3. V lost 3 bases and J 0 bases, leaving 15 bases between the germline ends. Germline CDR1 reads LNHDA; CDR2 reads SQIVND (reference sequence). The CDR3 coding sequence is TGTGCCAGTAGTATTTGGGGGGGCAGGAGCTCCTACAATGAGCAGTTCTTC. It is translated as CASSIWGGRSSYNEQFF. The full variable domain, completed using reference TRBV19 and TRBJ2-1, is DGGITQSPKYLFRKEGQNVTLSCEQNLNHDAMYWYRQDPGQGLRLIYYSQIVNDFQKGDIAEGYSVSREKKESFPLTVTSAQKNPTAFYLCASSIWGGRSSYNEQFFGPGTRLTVL.

The J gene is TRBJ1-1, the V gene TRBV19; no definite D call. The CDR3 has 13 residues. V was trimmed by 0 bases and J by 11 bases, leaving 13 bases between them. CDR1 and CDR2 (germline): LNHDA, SQIVND (reference sequence). CDR3 DNA sequence: TGTGCCAGTAGTATAGATCACGGTAAAATGGCTTTCTTT. Translation gives CASSIDHGKMAFF.

The chain couples TRBV9 to TRBJ2-7, with 9 bases fitting TRBD1. The CDR3 sequence is 15 residues long. With 4 bases clipped from V and 4 bases from J, the junction kept 9 bases outside the gene matches. Germline assignment: CDR1 SGDLS and CDR2 YYNGEE. The CDR3 nucleotides are TGTGCCAGCAGCCCTCTGGGGGACAGGGTGTACGAGCAGTACTTC. This codes for CASSPLGDRVYEQYF.

This clone was detected once. The chain has TRBV9 and TRBJ2-2, with 9 positions matching TRBD1. CDR1 SGDLS and CDR2 YYNGEE come from the germline V gene. The CDR3 contains 16 residues. V was pared by 4 bases and J by 5 bases, with 9 bases of the junction left unmatched. CDR3 protein: CASSPLDRGYTGELFF. The CDR3 nucleotides are TGTGCCAGCAGCCCTTTGGACAGGGGATATACCGGGGAGCTGTTTTTT.

This clone was seen a single time. The chain couples TRBV4-3 to TRBJ2-5; 8 positions match TRBD2. J gave up 2 bases and V 4 bases, and 6 bases lay outside the gene matches. Germline V gene data show CDR1 as LGHNA and CDR2 as YSLEER. The CDR3 is 15 amino acids. CDR3 in DNA: TGCGCCAGCAGCCGAACTAGCGGCCCTCAAGAGACCCAGTACTTC. As protein: CASSRTSGPQETQYF.

This clone was observed a few times. The chain combines TRBV19 with TRBJ1-1, with TRBD1 as a possible D gene (5 bases). The CDR3 loop spans 16 amino acids. Germline CDR1 reads LNHDA; CDR2 reads SQIVND (reference sequence). Trimming shortened V by 2 bases and J by 6 bases, and 19 bases separated the two germline ends. CDR3 amino acids: CASSIRGRQTPSEAFF. The CDR3 nucleotides read TGTGCCAGTAGTATACGAGGTAGACAGACTCCTTCTGAAGCTTTCTTT.

The chain joins TRBV19 to TRBJ1-2; the D is unclear. Germline V lookup: CDR1 LNHDA, CDR2 SQIVND (reference sequence). Trimming shortened V by 3 bases and J by 4 bases, and 21 bases separated the two germline ends. This CDR3 has 17 residues. The CDR3 spells CASSISGPGRDTYGYTF. CDR3 DNA: TGTGCCAGTAGTATTTCCGGGCCGGGAAGGGATACCTATGGCTACACCTTC.

CDR3 sequence reads: CASSLARQGSYEQYF. The CDR3 DNA reads as TGTGCCAGCAGCTTGGCCCGGCAGGGGAGCTACGAGCAGTACTTC. The gene calls are TRBV5-4 and TRBJ2-7; perhaps TRBD1 as D (6 bases). V shed 0 bases and J shed 3 bases, with 13 bases lying between them. Germline V gene lookup returns CDR1 SGHNT and CDR2 YYREEE (reference sequence). The CDR3 length is 15 residues.

This clone was seen more than once but under ten times. The rearrangement links TRBV7-8 to TRBJ1-3; D unclear. Germline CDR1 reads SGHVS; CDR2 reads FQNEAQ. The CDR3 consists of 12 residues. The V end lost 3 bases, the J end lost 12 bases, and 12 bases lay between the germline ends. The CDR3 here is CASSFGESGIYF. CDR3 nucleotide sequence: TGTGCCAGCAGCTTCGGGGAGTCAGGCATATATTTT.

The chain couples TRBV24-1 to TRBJ1-2, with TRBD1 as a possible D gene (5 bases). Per germline, CDR1 KGHDR and CDR2 SFDVKD. Trimming took off 3 bases at V and 7 bases at J, with 11 bases between the two ends. This CDR3 has 13 residues. The CDR3 sequence is CATSDRQTAGYTF. As DNA, the CDR3 is TGTGCCACCAGTGATCGACAGACGGCTGGCTACACCTTC.

The chain recombines TRBV19 with TRBJ1-1; possible D gene TRBD1, 6 bases. Germline lookup yields CDR1 LNHDA and CDR2 SQIVND (reference sequence). The CDR3 loop spans 17 amino acids. The V and J ends lost 1 base and 0 bases respectively, with 15 bases between them. The CDR3 region has the DNA TGTGCCAGTAGTATAGTGGGGGCGCTGGGCATGAACACTGAAGCTTTCTTT. Translation gives CASSIVGALGMNTEAFF. The full variable domain, with the rest looked up from reference TRBV19 and TRBJ1-1, is DGGITQSPKYLFRKEGQNVTLSCEQNLNHDAMYWYRQDPGQGLRLIYYSQIVNDFQKGDIAEGYSVSREKKESFPLTVTSAQKNPTAFYLCASSIVGALGMNTEAFFGQGTRLTVV.

The CDR3 sequence is CASSLGTGPMNTEAFF. For the CDR3, the DNA is TGTGCCAGCAGCTTAGGGACAGGGCCGATGAACACTGAAGCTTTCTTT. The chain employs TRBV7-8 and TRBJ1-1; 8 bases are a match to TRBD1. Trimming cost V 1 base and J 0 bases; bases outside gene matches: 4. This CDR3 region has 16 residues. Germline V CDR1 and CDR2: SGHVS, FQNEAQ. The full variable domain, completed using reference TRBV7-8 and TRBJ1-1, is GAGVSQSPRYKVAKRGQDVALRCDPISGHVSLFWYQQALGQGPEFLTYFQNEAQLDKSGLPSDRFFAERPEGSVSTLKIQRTQQEDSAVYLCASSLGTGPMNTEAFFGQGTRLTVV.

V is TRBV4-1 and J is TRBJ1-2, with 9 bases identical to TRBD1. CDR1 and CDR2 from the germline V gene are MGHRA and YSYEKL. This CDR3 is 17 amino acids long. Germline trimming cut 1 base from V and 2 bases from J; bases unmatched to any gene: 8. CDR3 residues: CASSQGTIDRGNYGYTF. The CDR3 bases are TGCGCCAGCAGCCAAGGAACTATAGACAGGGGGAACTATGGCTACACCTTC.

This chain uses TRBV18 with TRBJ1-1, with 7 bases lining up with TRBD1. CDR3 length equals 15 residues. V was clipped by 3 bases and J by 1 base; unmatched bases: 5. CDR1 is KGHSH, CDR2 LQKENI, per germline. CDR3 in DNA: TGTGCCAGCTCACCTGTAAGGGGGCGGAACACTGAAGCTTTCTTT. This translates into CASSPVRGRNTEAFF.

This clone was seen more than once but under ten times. The chain joins TRBV4-1 to TRBJ1-1; possible D gene TRBD1, 5 bases. Per germline, CDR1 MGHRA and CDR2 YSYEKL. The CDR3 is 13 amino acids. CDR3 sequence: CAGSWGTGTEAFF. Written as DNA, the CDR3 is TGCGCAGGCAGTTGGGGCACGGGTACTGAAGCTTTCTTT.